In this sample, the clone carrying this T cell receptor (beta chain) turned up once. The antigen is unknown. These data originate in a study of immune evolution from preneoplasia to lung adenocarcinoma. About the study: HLA loss of heterozygosity: about 7% AIS, roughly 15% MIA, over 25% ADC, none AAH. Study conclusions and caveats: KRAS-mutant nodules had the highest T cell clonality.

This CDR3 contains 17 residues. The data were produced by immunoSEQ multiplex PCR, yet TCRdb's version contains in-frame clones alone and is incomplete. The sample lists about 5,100 clones; more than 60% were seen once. The V gene is TRBV21-1, the J gene TRBJ2-1; the DNA was not compared with TRBD2, the D call given in the table. TRBV21-1 is deemed a pseudogene. This TCR came from a person over 45 with lung adenocarcinoma. The sequenced material came from FFPE minimally invasive lung adenocarcinoma tissue. The DNA for the CDR3 is TGTGCCAGCAGCAAAGCGCAGAGAGTGGCGGGGGGGCGTCAGCCGTTCTTC. Protein: CASSKAQRVAGGRQPFF.